Listed below are T cell receptor beta chains from one sample, sequenced in a study of cytomegalovirus exposure and HLA in healthy donors. Produced via immunoSEQ multiplex PCR; TCRdb's table is partial and in-frame only. The sample carries tens of thousands of clones, 93% recorded once. Sequencing input: PBMCs. The receptor source for this set is a woman in her 30s in good health and CMV-seronegative. Both conserved end residues are part of each CDR3. The D gene is left open where the match is weak. Size values are once, few and many counts, or a class for expanded clones, and some rows have none.

abundance	v_gene	j_gene	d_gene	CDR3nt	CDR3aa
-	TRBV6-4	TRBJ2-1	-	TGTGCCAGCCGTAGGACGGGGGACTCCTACAATGAGCAGTTCTTC	CASRRTGDSYNEQFF
-	TRBV4-1	TRBJ2-3	TRBD2	TGCGCCAGCAGCCCCAGGGCTAGCGGGAGCACAGATACGCAGTATTTT	CASSPRASGSTDTQYF
-	TRBV5-6	TRBJ2-1	TRBD2	TGTGCCAGCCTCACCCCAGGGACTAGTGCCTACAATGAGCAGTTCTTC	CASLTPGTSAYNEQFF
-	TRBV7-7	TRBJ2-1	-	TGTGCTAGCAGCCGGGACTTGGGGGATGAGCAGTTCTTC	CASSRDLGDEQFF
-	TRBV18	TRBJ2-7	TRBD2	TGTGCCAGCTCACCACCAGGCGGGAGTGGTAGCGAGCAGTACTTC	CASSPPGGSGSEQYF
-	TRBV18	TRBJ2-7	TRBD1	TGTGCCAGCTCACCGAGGGGGACAGGACAATACGAGCAGTACTTC	CASSPRGTGQYEQYF
-	TRBV5-1	TRBJ2-2	-	TGCGCCAGCTGGGGAGGAAGGAACACCGGGGAGCTGTTTTTT	CASWGGRNTGELFF
-	TRBV6-5	TRBJ1-4	-	TGTGCCAGCAGTTACCTAGGGGCTAATGAAAAACTGTTTTTT	CASSYLGANEKLFF
-	TRBV5-4	TRBJ2-6	-	TGTGCCAGCAGCCGGCCCGGGAGCTCTGGGGCCAACGTCCTGACTTTC	CASSRPGSSGANVLTF
-	TRBV2	TRBJ1-2	-	TGTGCCAGCACCCAATCCCCGGGGAGTTTCTATGGCTACACCTTC	CASTQSPGSFYGYTF
once	TRBV5-5	TRBJ2-7	TRBD2	TGTGCCAGCAGCTTGGGACTAGCGCTTAACTACGAGCAGTACTTC	CASSLGLALNYEQYF
-	TRBV7-3	TRBJ2-6	-	TGTGCCAGCAGCGTTACCAGCTCTGGGGCCAACGTCCTGACTTTC	CASSVTSSGANVLTF
-	TRBV7-9	TRBJ1-1	-	TGTGCCAGCAGCTTAGTAGGGGGAATTAGCACTGAAGCTTTCTTT	CASSLVGGISTEAFF
-	TRBV10-2	TRBJ1-5	TRBD1	TGCGCCAGCAGTGGGAGGGACAGGGGGCTGGATCAGCCCCAGCATTTT	CASSGRDRGLDQPQHF
-	TRBV4-2	TRBJ1-4	TRBD1	TGTGCCAGCAGCCAAACGACCAGGGGGCCTAAGGTTGCAACTAATGAAAAACTGTTTTTT	CASSQTTRGPKVATNEKLFF
-	TRBV29-1	TRBJ2-7	TRBD2	TGCAGCGTTGAGGTGGGGGCAGGGGGAGGACTAGCGGGTACCGAGTACGAGCAGTACTTC	CSVEVGAGGGLAGTEYEQYF
-	TRBV9	TRBJ2-1	TRBD2	TGTGCCAGCAGTATCGGGGGGTCCTACTACAATGAGCAGTTCTTC	CASSIGGSYYNEQFF
-	TRBV15	TRBJ1-2	-	TGTGCCACCAGCAGAGACCCGACGGGGAACTATGGCTACACCTTC	CATSRDPTGNYGYTF
-	TRBV7-3	TRBJ1-2	-	TGTGCCAGCAGTTCTAGGGGGAACTATGGCTACACCTTC	CASSSRGNYGYTF
-	TRBV4-3	TRBJ1-5	-	TGCGCCAGCAGCCAAGATCTCCAGGGTATACAGCCCCAGCATTTT	CASSQDLQGIQPQHF
-	TRBV27	TRBJ2-5	TRBD1	TGTGCCAGCAGTTCAACCGTCGACCCCAGGGGGGAGACCCAGTACTTC	CASSSTVDPRGETQYF
-	TRBV6-5	TRBJ2-3	-	TGTGCCAGCAGTTACTTGGGGGGTAATACGCAGTATTTT	CASSYLGGNTQYF
-	TRBV7-2	TRBJ1-2	-	TGTGCCAGCAGCTTATTTGAGACCGGGGTGGCTGGCTACACCTTC	CASSLFETGVAGYTF
-	TRBV5-1	TRBJ1-1	-	TGCGCCAGCAGCTTGGAGGGCAGGGCTTACACTGAAGCTTTCTTT	CASSLEGRAYTEAFF
-	TRBV11-2	TRBJ2-7	-	TGTGCCAGCAGCCCCCGGCAGGGGATTGGCACCTACGAGCAGTACTTC	CASSPRQGIGTYEQYF
once	TRBV29-1	TRBJ1-2	-	TGCAGCGTACCGGGAGCTCTTAACTATGGCTACACCTTC	CSVPGALNYGYTF
-	TRBV7-9	TRBJ1-1	-	TGTGCCAGCAGCCCGGGGTGGGCTGAAGAAATTGAAGCTTTCTTT	CASSPGWAEEIEAFF
-	TRBV9	TRBJ2-1	-	TGTGCCAGCAGCGTAGTTTCTGGCGGGAATGAGCAGTTCTTC	CASSVVSGGNEQFF
-	TRBV7-9	TRBJ1-1	-	TGTGCCAGCAGCCCTGACAGTTACACTGAAGCTTTCTTT	CASSPDSYTEAFF
-	TRBV12-5	TRBJ1-3	-	TGTGCTAGTGGTCCCCCTCTTGGGGAGCATGCCTACGGAAACACCATATATTTT	CASGPPLGEHAYGNTIYF
-	TRBV2	TRBJ1-2	TRBD1	TGTGCCAGCAGTGGACAGGGAAGGTACGGCTACACCTTC	CASSGQGRYGYTF
-	TRBV5-1	TRBJ2-2	-	TGCGCCAGCAGCGGCGGGACAGCGAACACCGGGGAGCTGTTTTTT	CASSGGTANTGELFF
-	TRBV28	TRBJ1-5	-	TGTGCCAGCAGTGAGCGCAATCAGCCCCAGCATTTT	CASSERNQPQHF
-	TRBV9	TRBJ2-1	TRBD2	TGTGCCAGCAGCGGAGGGGAGGGAGGCCCTATTATAAGCTACAATGAGCAGTTCTTC	CASSGGEGGPIISYNEQFF
-	TRBV27	TRBJ2-7	TRBD2	TGTGCCAGCACCCCAGGGAGGGGACCCTACGAGCAGTACTTC	CASTPGRGPYEQYF
-	TRBV30	TRBJ2-5	-	TGTGCCTGGAATCAGGGGTTCGGAGAGACCCAGTACTTC	CAWNQGFGETQYF
-	TRBV6-1	TRBJ1-6	-	TGTGCCAGCAGTGAGCTCAGGGATTCACCCCTCCACTTT	CASSELRDSPLHF
-	TRBV25-1	TRBJ2-5	TRBD1	TGTGCCAGCAGTCCTCGGGGACAGGGGCGAGAGACCCAGTACTTC	CASSPRGQGRETQYF
-	TRBV7-2	TRBJ2-1	TRBD2	TGTGCCAGCAGCAGGACTAGCGGGGGATACAATGAGCAGTTCTTC	CASSRTSGGYNEQFF
-	TRBV30	TRBJ1-6	-	TGTGCCTGGAGTCTTGACAGCTCCTATAATTCACCCCTCCACTTT	CAWSLDSSYNSPLHF
-	TRBV5-8	TRBJ2-7	-	TGTGCCAGCAGCTTGGGTAGCAAGCAGTACTTC	CASSLGSKQYF
once	TRBV7-8	TRBJ1-1	TRBD1	TGTGCCAGCAGCTTAGGACCAGGGGGCAGGAACACTGAAGCTTTCTTT	CASSLGPGGRNTEAFF
once	TRBV28	TRBJ1-6	-	TGTGCCAGCAGTTCTGATGTTAGTTCACCCCTCCACTTT	CASSSDVSSPLHF
-	TRBV4-1	TRBJ2-3	TRBD2	TGCGCCAGCAGGAAGACTAGCGTTAGCACAGATACGCAGTATTTT	CASRKTSVSTDTQYF
-	TRBV7-9	TRBJ1-4	-	TGTGCCAGCAGCTTAGGTGGCAAAAGGGGAACTAATGAAAAACTGTTTTTT	CASSLGGKRGTNEKLFF
-	TRBV5-1	TRBJ1-2	TRBD1	TGCGCCAGCAGCTGGGGACAGGGGGCAGGTGGCTACACCTTC	CASSWGQGAGGYTF
-	TRBV19	TRBJ1-2	-	TGTGCCAGTAGTTATCAGGGGATTAACTATGGCTACACCTTC	CASSYQGINYGYTF
-	TRBV5-1	TRBJ2-1	TRBD2	TGCGCCAGCAGCTTGGGGGACTACCCGTACAATGAGCAGTTCTTC	CASSLGDYPYNEQFF
few	TRBV4-2	TRBJ1-2	-	TGTGCCAGCAGCCAGGAGTACTATGGCTACACCTTC	CASSQEYYGYTF
-	TRBV27	TRBJ2-7	-	TGTGCCAGCAGTTTATCACGAGGGTCCGAGCAGTACTTC	CASSLSRGSEQYF
-	TRBV18	TRBJ2-5	TRBD2	TGTGCCAGCTCACCAATCGGTGGGACTAGCGGTCGGTCGGAGACCCAGTACTTC	CASSPIGGTSGRSETQYF
-	TRBV7-2	TRBJ2-7	-	TGTGCCAGCAGCTTAGGACAGGCCCTAGGCGAGCAGTACTTC	CASSLGQALGEQYF
-	TRBV7-9	TRBJ2-1	TRBD2	TGTGCCAGCAGCCCTACGCGGACTAGCGGGGTTATCAATGAGCAGTTCTTC	CASSPTRTSGVINEQFF
-	TRBV7-2	TRBJ1-3	-	TGTGCCAGCAGCTTAGGTTTATCTGGAAACACCATATATTTT	CASSLGLSGNTIYF
-	TRBV27	TRBJ2-7	TRBD2	TGTGCCAGCAGTTTGTGGTGGGGGGGTGACTCCTACGAGCAGTACTTC	CASSLWWGGDSYEQYF
-	TRBV7-8	TRBJ1-2	-	TGTGCCAGCAGCTTAGCGGTTGGGCGGGTCTGGGCTTCCTATGGCTACACCTTC	CASSLAVGRVWASYGYTF
-	TRBV4-2	TRBJ2-7	TRBD2	TGTGCCAGCAGCCCTTCTAGCGGGTCCTACGAGCAGTACTTC	CASSPSSGSYEQYF